These T cell receptor beta chains were read from a single sample in a study of cytomegalovirus exposure and HLA in healthy donors. The table came from immunoSEQ multiplex PCR; TCRdb's copy has only in-frame clones and leaves some out. The table records about 130,000 clones, about a sixth of them present only once. Sample: PBMCs. The receptors originated from a female donor in good health and CMV-seropositive. The CDR3 runs from the conserved cysteine through the conserved F or W. The D gene is left open where the match is weak. The size entry is marked missing in some rows and otherwise reads once, few, many or a size class.

clone_size,d_call,j_call,v_call,cdr3_aa,cdr3_nt
-,-,TRBJ2-5,TRBV18,CASSPPRGSAETQYF,TGTGCCAGCTCACCACCGCGTGGGAGTGCCGAGACCCAGTACTTC
-,TRBD2,TRBJ2-7,TRBV27,CASSPRGLAGDHYEQYF,TGTGCCAGCAGTCCCCGCGGACTAGCGGGGGATCACTACGAGCAGTACTTC
-,TRBD1,TRBJ1-5,TRBV30,CAWTRPGGRSPQHF,TGTGCCTGGACCCGCCCAGGGGGAAGATCGCCCCAGCATTTT
-,-,TRBJ2-5,TRBV5-4,CASSGSRVVETQYF,TGTGCCAGCAGCGGGTCTCGGGTCGTGGAGACCCAGTACTTC
-,-,TRBJ1-2,TRBV5-1,CASSLTGAEGYTF,TGCGCCAGCAGCCTGACAGGAGCCGAGGGCTACACCTTC
-,-,TRBJ1-1,TRBV15,CATRAPGHPNTEAFF,TGTGCCACCCGAGCCCCGGGACATCCGAACACTGAAGCTTTCTTT
few,-,TRBJ2-7,TRBV27,CASGSSSWSYEQYF,TGTGCCAGCGGATCCTCTAGCTGGAGTTACGAGCAGTACTTC
few,-,TRBJ1-4,TRBV4-1,CASSQAAGWGRGEKLFF,TGCGCCAGCAGCCAAGCGGCCGGTTGGGGGCGCGGTGAAAAACTGTTTTTT
-,-,TRBJ2-7,TRBV6-5,CASSYSRSYEQYF,TGTGCCAGCAGTTATTCGCGTTCCTACGAGCAGTACTTC
-,-,TRBJ1-2,TRBV2,CASRERGDGYTF,TGTGCCAGCAGGGAACGGGGTGATGGCTACACCTTC
few,TRBD1,TRBJ1-5,TRBV5-8,CASSLTGIRGPGQPQHF,TGTGCCAGCAGCCTGACTGGGATAAGGGGGCCGGGCCAGCCCCAGCATTTT
-,-,TRBJ2-3,TRBV6-5,CASSQLRTTADTQYF,TGTGCCAGCAGCCAACTCCGGACGACAGCGGATACGCAGTATTTT
few,-,TRBJ1-2,TRBV27,CASSLFGGVYGYTF,TGTGCCAGCAGTTTATTCGGGGGGGTCTATGGCTACACCTTC
-,TRBD2,TRBJ2-1,TRBV6-5,CASSQRAGAYNEQFF,TGTGCCAGCAGTCAAAGAGCGGGAGCCTACAATGAGCAGTTCTTC
-,TRBD1,TRBJ2-7,TRBV5-1,CASSFIGQGWDEQYF,TGCGCCAGCAGCTTTATAGGACAGGGATGGGACGAGCAGTACTTC
few,TRBD1,TRBJ1-3,TRBV30,CAFRGLGGNTIYF,TGTGCCTTCAGGGGGCTGGGCGGAAACACCATATATTTT
few,TRBD2,TRBJ2-7,TRBV7-2,CASSSKAGGPHEQYF,TGTGCCAGCAGCTCGAAAGCGGGAGGGCCCCACGAGCAGTACTTC
-,TRBD1,TRBJ1-4,TRBV4-1,CASSLDRVPTNEKLFF,TGCGCCAGCAGCCTGGACAGGGTCCCGACTAATGAAAAACTGTTTTTT
-,-,TRBJ1-3,TRBV5-1,CASSTRGLIGNTIYF,TGCGCCAGCAGCACCAGGGGTCTAATTGGAAACACCATATATTTT
-,-,TRBJ1-5,TRBV29-1,CSVALSARGQPQHF,TGCAGCGTTGCACTCAGTGCCCGGGGTCAGCCCCAGCATTTT
-,TRBD1,TRBJ1-2,TRBV13,CASSLQGGGYGYTF,TGTGCCAGCAGCCTACAGGGGGGCGGCTATGGCTACACCTTC
-,TRBD1,TRBJ2-5,TRBV5-1,CASSPLRTGQETQYF,TGCGCCAGCAGCCCCCTCCGGACAGGACAAGAGACCCAGTACTTC